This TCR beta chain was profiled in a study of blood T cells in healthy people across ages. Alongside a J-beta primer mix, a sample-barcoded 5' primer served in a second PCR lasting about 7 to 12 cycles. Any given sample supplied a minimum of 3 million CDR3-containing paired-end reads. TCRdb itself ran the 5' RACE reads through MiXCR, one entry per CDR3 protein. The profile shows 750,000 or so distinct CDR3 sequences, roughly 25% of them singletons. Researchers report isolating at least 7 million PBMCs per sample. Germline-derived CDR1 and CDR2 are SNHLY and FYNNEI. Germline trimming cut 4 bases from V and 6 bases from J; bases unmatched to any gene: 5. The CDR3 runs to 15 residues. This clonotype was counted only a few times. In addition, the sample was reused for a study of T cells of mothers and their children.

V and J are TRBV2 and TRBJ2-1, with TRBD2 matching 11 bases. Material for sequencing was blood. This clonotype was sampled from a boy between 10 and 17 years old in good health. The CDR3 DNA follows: TGTGCCAGCAGTGGTCTAGCGGGAGGCGGCAATGAGCAGTTCTTC. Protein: CASSGLAGGGNEQFF.